Listed below are T cell receptor beta chains from one sample, sequenced in a study of CD4+ T cells in melanoma. Only in-frame clones appear in the TCRdb table, and some are missing; sequencing was by immunoSEQ multiplex PCR. The data hold 20,000 or so clones, with approximately 81% observed a single time. The sequenced sample consisted of cells from a culture (not recorded whether cultured in vitro). All receptors derive from a human donor with melanoma. Both conserved end residues are part of each CDR3. Fields, in order: V gene, clone size, D gene, J gene, CDR3 protein, CDR3 DNA. D genes are given only for firm matches. A clone size is listed for some rows: how often the clone was seen (once, few, many), or a class if it is expanded.

V gene: TRBV7-8
clone size: .
D gene: TRBD1
J gene: TRBJ1-2
CDR3 protein: CASSWDRYGYTF
CDR3 DNA: TGTGCCAGCAGCTGGGACAGATATGGCTACACCTTC

V gene: TRBV13
clone size: .
D gene: TRBD1
J gene: TRBJ1-2
CDR3 protein: CASSFRQGGSYGYTF
CDR3 DNA: TGTGCCAGCAGCTTTCGGCAGGGGGGGAGCTATGGCTACACCTTC

V gene: TRBV2
clone size: .
D gene: .
J gene: TRBJ1-2
CDR3 protein: CASSAYGLRVGYTF
CDR3 DNA: TGTGCCAGCAGTGCATATGGCCTCAGGGTTGGCTACACCTTC

V gene: TRBV5-8
clone size: .
D gene: TRBD1
J gene: TRBJ2-7
CDR3 protein: CASSLDRGSSYEQYF
CDR3 DNA: TGTGCCAGCAGCCTAGACAGGGGAAGCTCCTACGAGCAGTACTTC

V gene: TRBV19
clone size: .
D gene: TRBD1
J gene: TRBJ1-6
CDR3 protein: CASSTDRVNDSPLHF
CDR3 DNA: TGTGCCAGTAGTACAGACAGGGTCAACGATTCACCCCTCCACTTT

V gene: TRBV19
clone size: .
D gene: .
J gene: TRBJ2-5
CDR3 protein: CASSIGAQETQYF
CDR3 DNA: TGTGCCAGTAGTATAGGGGCCCAAGAGACCCAGTACTTC

V gene: TRBV7-2
clone size: .
D gene: TRBD1
J gene: TRBJ1-1
CDR3 protein: CASSPVPGQGRGREAFF
CDR3 DNA: TGTGCCAGCAGCCCAGTCCCGGGACAGGGTCGGGGTAGGGAAGCTTTCTTT

V gene: TRBV11-2
clone size: once
D gene: TRBD1
J gene: TRBJ2-1
CDR3 protein: CASSPDRGGEQFF
CDR3 DNA: TGTGCCAGCAGCCCTGACAGGGGAGGTGAGCAGTTCTTC

V gene: TRBV6-6
clone size: .
D gene: .
J gene: TRBJ1-2
CDR3 protein: CASSYEGIGYTF
CDR3 DNA: TGTGCCAGCAGTTACGAGGGCATTGGCTACACCTTC

V gene: TRBV12-5
clone size: .
D gene: .
J gene: TRBJ2-3
CDR3 protein: CASGLSGTDTQYF
CDR3 DNA: TGTGCTAGTGGTTTGTCAGGCACAGATACGCAGTATTTT

V gene: TRBV5-1
clone size: .
D gene: .
J gene: TRBJ2-7
CDR3 protein: CASSLVVYSYEQYF
CDR3 DNA: TGCGCCAGCAGCTTGGTGGTATACTCCTACGAGCAGTACTTC

V gene: TRBV7-2
clone size: .
D gene: .
J gene: TRBJ2-6
CDR3 protein: CASSRSRGRSGANVLTF
CDR3 DNA: TGTGCCAGCAGCCGTTCCAGGGGACGATCTGGGGCCAACGTCCTGACTTTC

V gene: TRBV7-8
clone size: .
D gene: .
J gene: TRBJ2-1
CDR3 protein: CASSRVGARGSYNEQFF
CDR3 DNA: TGTGCCAGCAGCCGGGTGGGGGCTCGGGGCTCCTACAATGAGCAGTTCTTC

V gene: TRBV7-8
clone size: .
D gene: .
J gene: TRBJ1-1
CDR3 protein: CASSFRRGGVGDTEAFF
CDR3 DNA: TGTGCCAGCAGCTTTCGCCGCGGGGGGGTTGGGGACACTGAAGCTTTCTTT